The 27 T cell receptor beta chains in this list originate from one sample, sequenced in a study of cytomegalovirus exposure and HLA in healthy donors. The PCR was carried out with 60 Vbeta primers and 13 Jbeta primers. Sequenced by immunoSEQ multiplex PCR; TCRdb stores in-frame clones only, minus some. The table includes 200,000 or so clones, 82% detected once. Material for sequencing was PBMCs. The receptor set was obtained from a boy between 2 and 15 years old in good health and CMV-seronegative.

The chain combines TRBV18 with TRBJ1-6, with TRBD1 as a possible D gene (5 bases). The CDR3 totals 14 residues. Trimming shortened V by 3 bases and J by 6 bases, and 9 bases separated the two germline ends. Germline V gene data show CDR1 as KGHSH and CDR2 as LQKENI. CDR3 DNA sequence: TGTGCCAGCTCACCCACAGGTTTTAATTCACCCCTCCACTTT. Translating gives CASSPTGFNSPLHF.

The V gene is TRBV6-1, the J gene TRBJ2-7; TRBD1 matches at 7 bases. The length of the CDR3 is 14 residues. Per germline, CDR1 MNHNS and CDR2 SASEGT. V was clipped by 2 bases and J by 1 base; unmatched bases: 2. The CDR3 nucleotides read TGTGCCAGCAGTGAACCGGGACAGTCCTACGAGCAGTACTTC. Its protein is CASSEPGQSYEQYF.

This rearrangement joins TRBV21-1 to TRBJ2-7; the table assigns TRBD1, which was not confirmed against the DNA. TRBV21-1 is tagged as a pseudogene. The CDR3 has 15 amino acids. The CDR3 coding sequence is TGTGCCAGTCTGCGGCAGGGGCATCTCTCCTACGAGCAGTACTTC. This translates into CASLRQGHLSYEQYF.

As DNA, the CDR3 is TGTGCCAGCAGCTCTTCCGGGAGAACGCTGGATTCACCCCTCCACTTT. Protein product: CASSSSGRTLDSPLHF. The chain carries TRBV7-9 and TRBJ1-6; D unclear. The CDR3 contains 16 residues. V lost 4 bases and J 8 bases, leaving 18 bases between the germline ends. Germline CDR1 SEHNR, CDR2 FQNEAQ (reference sequence).

Points on this clone: The same CDR3 is also encoded by other DNA sequences in this sample. V is TRBV5-1 and J is TRBJ1-1; D remains unclear. This CDR3 comprises 14 residues. Germline V CDR1 and CDR2: SGHRS, YFSETQ. V was trimmed by 2 bases and J by 0 bases, leaving 8 bases between them. The CDR3 region is CASSLSRLNTEAFF. The CDR3 DNA reads TGCGCCAGCAGCTTATCCAGGCTGAACACTGAAGCTTTCTTT.

This clone occurred once. The junction departs from germline at one end; a sequencing error may be responsible. CDR3 sequence (DNA): TGTGCCAGCAGTCAAGACAGCCTAACCATATTC. Translating it yields CASSQDSLTIF. This sequence joins TRBV6-5 and TRBJ1-2; possibly TRBD1 for D (5 bases). Per the germline V gene, CDR1 is MNHEY and CDR2 is SVGAGI. The CDR3 contains 11 residues.

The chain recombines TRBV15 with TRBJ2-3; tentatively, D is TRBD1 (6 bases). Trimming removed 4 bases at V and 4 bases at J, with 9 bases between. This CDR3 is built from 13 residues. Germline values: CDR1 LNHNV, CDR2 YYDKDF (reference sequence). The CDR3 sequence is CATSIPGADTQYF. Written as DNA, the CDR3 is TGTGCCACCAGCATCCCAGGGGCAGATACGCAGTATTTT.

This sequence joins TRBV6-5 and TRBJ1-5, with D uncertain. Germline CDR1 and CDR2: MNHEY and SVGAGI. CDR3 length equals 15 residues. Trimming took off 5 bases at V and 0 bases at J, with 11 bases between the two ends. The CDR3 here is CASSPRRYSNQPQHF. In DNA, the CDR3 is TGTGCCAGCAGTCCTAGACGGTATAGCAATCAGCCCCAGCATTTT.

The chain recombines TRBV27 with TRBJ1-1; D call uncertain. Trimming removed 8 bases from V and 6 bases from J, with 19 bases in between. CDR1 is MNHEY and CDR2 is SMNVEV in the germline V gene (reference sequence). There are 14 residues in the CDR3. CDR3 sequence: CASRPPVGEAEAFF. CDR3 nucleotide sequence: TGTGCCAGCCGCCCCCCGGTCGGGGAAGCTGAAGCTTTCTTT.

The chain recombines TRBV7-9 with TRBJ2-7; 9 bases are shared with TRBD1. The CDR3 is 15 residues long. Germline-derived CDR1 and CDR2 are SEHNR and FQNEAQ (reference sequence). Trimming cost V 3 bases and J 1 base; bases outside gene matches: 4. The CDR3 DNA follows: TGTGCCAGCAGCTTGAGACAGGGGGTTTCCTACGAGCAGTACTTC. Its protein product is CASSLRQGVSYEQYF.

The gene calls are TRBV7-9 and TRBJ1-3; no reliable D call. V was clipped by 9 bases and J by 0 bases, with 18 bases between them. The CDR3 runs to 16 residues. Germline-derived CDR1 and CDR2 are SEHNR and FQNEAQ (reference sequence). For the CDR3, the DNA is TGTGCCAGTCATTCACCGACGGAGCCCTCTGGAAACACCATATATTTT. Encoded protein: CASHSPTEPSGNTIYF.

The chain employs TRBV28 and TRBJ2-5, with D perhaps matching TRBD1 (5 bases). The V end lost 7 bases, the J end lost 2 bases, and 11 bases lay between the germline ends. CDR1 and CDR2 from the germline V gene are MDHEN and SYDVKM. This CDR3 is built from 13 residues. CDR3 protein: CASIRQSQETQYF. In DNA, the CDR3 is TGTGCCAGCATAAGACAGAGTCAAGAGACCCAGTACTTC.

The chain joins TRBV19 to TRBJ2-2; TRBD1 matches 7 bases. The V segment lost 6 bases and the J segment 0 bases; nucleotides outside the gene matches: 7. This CDR3 is built from 16 residues. CDR1 and CDR2 (germline): LNHDA, SQIVND (reference sequence). The CDR3 sequence: CASSPRGQANTGELFF. DNA for the CDR3: TGTGCCAGTAGCCCCCGCGGACAGGCGAACACCGGGGAGCTGTTTTTT. Full variable domain (remainder filled in from reference TRBV19 and TRBJ2-2): DGGITQSPKYLFRKEGQNVTLSCEQNLNHDAMYWYRQDPGQGLRLIYYSQIVNDFQKGDIAEGYSVSREKKESFPLTVTSAQKNPTAFYLCASSPRGQANTGELFFGEGSRLTVL.

V usage is TRBV4-1 and J usage is TRBJ2-2; 10 nucleotides line up with TRBD2. Germline CDR1 is MGHRA and CDR2 is YSYEKL. The CDR3 covers 18 residues. After removal of 2 bases from V and 3 bases from J, the junction contained 9 bases not matched to a gene. Here the CDR3 DNA reads TGCGCCAGCAGCCAATTGGGCGGACTAGCGGCCCACACCGGGGAGCTGTTTTTT. This sequence encodes CASSQLGGLAAHTGELFF.

The J gene is TRBJ2-1, the V gene TRBV12-5; a weak D match, TRBD1 (5 bases). The CDR3 is made up of 16 amino acids. Germline V CDR1 and CDR2: LGHNT, FRNRAP. Trimming removed 6 bases from V and 0 bases from J, with 15 bases in between. This CDR3 reads CASGKTGGSSYNEQFF. DNA for the CDR3: TGTGCTAGTGGAAAAACAGGTGGAAGCTCCTACAATGAGCAGTTCTTC.

The gene calls are TRBV7-9 and TRBJ2-7; 8 bases map to TRBD2. CDR1 is SEHNR, CDR2 FQNEAQ, per germline (reference sequence). CDR3 length: 17 amino acids. V shed 4 bases and J 3 bases; nucleotides not matched to a gene: 14. The CDR3 here is CASSWGFSKRGLYEQYF. CDR3 nucleotide sequence: TGTGCCAGCAGCTGGGGCTTTAGTAAGCGGGGGCTCTACGAGCAGTACTTC. The entire variable domain, with the rest obtained from reference TRBV7-9 and TRBJ2-7, is as follows: DTGVSQNPRHKITKRGQNVTFRCDPISEHNRLYWYRQTLGQGPEFLTYFQNEAQLEKSRLLSDRFSAERPKGSFSTLEIQRTEQGDSAMYLCASSWGFSKRGLYEQYFGPGTRLTVT.

V gene TRBV5-5 combines with J gene TRBJ2-1; 7 positions agree with TRBD2. The ends lost 3 bases at V and 4 bases at J; junction bases unmatched: 7. This CDR3 comprises 15 residues. Looked up from germline, CDR1 is SGHKS and CDR2 is YYEKEE (reference sequence). For the CDR3, the DNA is TGTGCCAGCAGCTACCCCGGGGGGTTGTACAATGAGCAGTTCTTC. It specifies CASSYPGGLYNEQFF.

The V gene is TRBV6-5, the J gene TRBJ2-2; maybe TRBD2 (7 bases). Germline CDR1 MNHEY, CDR2 SVGAGI. The V and J ends lost 6 bases and 4 bases respectively, with 9 bases between them. The CDR3 runs 13 residues. CDR3 loop: CASRRGGTGELFF. The CDR3 DNA reads TGTGCCAGCAGGAGGGGGGGCACCGGGGAGCTGTTTTTT.

CDR3 coding DNA: TGTGCCAGCAGCCGGGAAGCGGGGTTAGCCAAAAACATTCAGTACTTC. Its protein product is CASSREAGLAKNIQYF. The J gene is TRBJ2-4, the V gene TRBV4-2; 7 nucleotides agree with TRBD2. The ends lost 4 bases at V and 0 bases at J; junction bases unmatched: 6. Germline V gene data show CDR1 as LGHNA and CDR2 as YNFKEQ. The CDR3 length is 16 residues.

V gene TRBV4-3 combines with J gene TRBJ1-5, with D perhaps TRBD1 (5 bases). The CDR3 is made up of 17 amino acids. V lost 1 base to trimming and J lost 0 bases, with 13 bases between them. Per the germline V gene, CDR1 is LGHNA and CDR2 is YSLEER. CDR3 nucleotide sequence: TGCGCCAGCAGCCAAGGGGTAGGAGGGGTTAGCAATCAGCCCCAGCATTTT. Translating it yields CASSQGVGGVSNQPQHF.

This chain connects TRBV29-1 to TRBJ2-1, with a weak D call TRBD1 (6 bases). V lost 5 bases, J lost 4 bases, and 12 bases lay in between. The CDR3 spans 13 residues. Germline V gives CDR1 SQVTM, CDR2 ANQGSEA. The CDR3 bases are TGCAGCGTTCCCGGACAGACGTACAATGAGCAGTTCTTC. Encoded protein: CSVPGQTYNEQFF.

The chain employs TRBV25-1 and TRBJ2-7; a possible D gene is TRBD2 (5 bases). The germline V gene encodes CDR1 MGHDK and CDR2 SYGVNS. The length of the CDR3 is 13 residues. Trimming took off 3 bases at V and 0 bases at J, with 6 bases between the two ends. In nucleotides, the CDR3 is TGTGCCAGCAGTGACGGGATCTCCTACGAGCAGTACTTC. It translates to CASSDGISYEQYF.

The genes are TRBV4-1 and TRBJ2-3; TRBD2 agrees at 8 bases. Germline CDR1 reads MGHRA; CDR2 reads YSYEKL. This CDR3 spans 14 amino acids. V lost 1 base, J lost 6 bases, and 3 bases stayed unmatched. DNA for the CDR3: TGCGCCAGCAGCCAAGGTAGCGGGGCCGATACGCAGTATTTT. This encodes CASSQGSGADTQYF.

The chain combines TRBV30 with TRBJ1-1, with a tentative D call TRBD1 (5 bases). The ends were cut back, 3 bases at V and 7 bases at J, with 12 bases in the middle. The germline gives CDR1 GTSNPN, CDR2 SVGIG (reference sequence). The CDR3 is made up of 12 amino acids. Here the CDR3 reads CAWSIRGDEAFF. As DNA, the CDR3 is TGTGCCTGGAGCATAAGGGGTGATGAAGCTTTCTTT. Complete variable domain (other parts from reference TRBV30 and TRBJ1-1): SQTIHQWPATLVQPVGSPLSLECTVEGTSNPNLYWYRQAAGRGLQLLFYSVGIGQISSEVPQNLSASRPQDRQFILSSKKLLLSDSGFYLCAWSIRGDEAFFGQGTRLTVV.

This clone is a singleton in its sample. The V gene is TRBV7-2, the J gene TRBJ2-7, with 11 bases fitting TRBD2. Germline assignment: CDR1 SGHTA and CDR2 FQGNSA. The CDR3 totals 14 residues. The V and J ends lost 4 bases and 3 bases, in that order; junction bases with no gene match: 2. The CDR3 DNA follows: TGTGCCAGCAGCTCGACTAGCGGGGACTACGAGCAGTACTTC. Residues: CASSSTSGDYEQYF.

The V gene is TRBV2, the J gene TRBJ2-3, with 13 bases identical to TRBD2. Germline lookup yields CDR1 SNHLY and CDR2 FYNNEI. The CDR3 has 18 amino acids. V gave up 6 bases and J gave up 1 base; unmatched junction bases: 10. For the CDR3, the DNA is TGTGCCAGCAGCGAGACCAGGACTAGCGGGGGCCGCACAGATACGCAGTATTTT. This encodes CASSETRTSGGRTDTQYF.

The count of this clone is one. This rearrangement joins TRBV23-1 to TRBJ2-7; unclear D gene. TRBV23-1 is known as an ORF, though its function is uncertain. The ends were cut back, 4 bases at V and 5 bases at J, with 6 bases in the middle. The CDR3 covers 11 residues. The CDR3 DNA follows: TGCGCCAGCAGTCGGGCTCACGAGCAGTACTTC. Encoded protein: CASSRAHEQYF.